What follows are 30 T cell receptor beta chains derived from one specimen sequenced in a study of T cell responses to AZD1222 COVID-19 vaccine. Some clones are missing from TCRdb's copy, which holds only in-frame ones; the method was immunoSEQ multiplex PCR. The data hold some 87,000 clones, with around 91% observed a single time. The sample consisted of peripheral blood, taken on day 0 of MenACWY control vaccination. The receptors originated from an adult in good health.

The rearrangement links TRBV9 to TRBJ2-7; 8 bases fit TRBD2. Germline loops: CDR1 SGDLS, CDR2 YYNGEE. The trim removed 4 bases at V and 2 bases at J, leaving 8 bases unmatched. The CDR3 length is 15 residues. In nucleotides, the CDR3 is TGTGCCAGCAGCATTAGCGGGACCTTAGCCTACGAGCAGTACTTC. This translates into CASSISGTLAYEQYF.

The V call is TRBV19, the J call TRBJ1-3; D is undetermined. Looked up from germline, CDR1 is LNHDA and CDR2 is SQIVND (reference sequence). There are 14 residues in the CDR3. V was pared by 5 bases and J by 4 bases, with 12 bases between. The CDR3 loop reads CASSDPGIGNTIYF. For the CDR3, the DNA is TGTGCCAGTAGTGATCCGGGGATCGGAAACACCATATATTTT.

This chain connects TRBV28 to TRBJ1-3; D not resolved. Per germline, CDR1 MDHEN and CDR2 SYDVKM. The CDR3 runs to 14 residues. V lost 3 bases and J lost 0, with 6 bases in between. The CDR3 bases are TGTGCCAGCAGTTTGCAGAGCTCTGGAAACACCATATATTTT. Its translation: CASSLQSSGNTIYF.

The V gene is TRBV10-1, the J gene TRBJ1-1; TRBD1 matches at 7 bases. Trimming removed 4 bases from V and 1 base from J; junction bases left unmatched: 3. This CDR3 is built from 14 residues. Germline CDR1 and CDR2: WNHNN and SYGVQD (reference sequence). For the CDR3, the DNA is TGCGCCAGCAGTGGGGGGACAGCGAACACTGAAGCTTTCTTT. Its protein product is CASSGGTANTEAFF.

The chain recombines TRBV10-1 with TRBJ1-5; the match to TRBD1 covers 7 bases. V lost 9 bases and J lost 4; bases outside the gene matches: 6. CDR1 and CDR2 (germline): WNHNN, SYGVQD (reference sequence). The CDR3 totals 13 residues. The CDR3 DNA sequence: TGCGCCAGTACAGGGGCTCCTAATCAGCCCCAGCATTTT. Translated, it gives CASTGAPNQPQHF.

The CDR3 DNA sequence: TGTGCCAGCAGGGGCTCCTACAATGAGCAGTTCTTC. Translation gives CASRGSYNEQFF. J is TRBJ2-1 and V is TRBV6-5; D unclear. In germline, CDR1 is MNHEY, CDR2 SVGAGI. V gave up 6 bases and J gave up 0 bases, with 3 bases separating them. This CDR3 spans 12 amino acids.

V and J are TRBV6-5 and TRBJ1-2, with D possibly being TRBD1 (6 bases). Germline V lookup: CDR1 MNHEY, CDR2 SVGAGI. Between the trimmed V and J ends, which lost 2 bases and 2 bases, there was a span of 9 bases. This CDR3 has 14 residues. DNA for the CDR3: TGTGCCAGCAGTTACAGGGGGGGGAACTATGGCTACACCTTC. It translates to CASSYRGGNYGYTF.

The chain combines TRBV3-1 (or the pseudogene TRBV3-2) with TRBJ1-6; no clear D gene. Germline CDR1 reads LGHDT; CDR2 reads YNNKEL (reference sequence). Trimming removed 5 bases at V and 6 bases at J, with 8 bases between. This CDR3 region has 13 residues. The CDR3 here is CASSEISNSPLHF. DNA of the CDR3: TGTGCCAGCAGCGAAATATCTAATTCACCCCTCCACTTT.

V usage is TRBV27 and J usage is TRBJ2-7, with D possibly matching TRBD2 (6 bases). The germline gives CDR1 MNHEY, CDR2 SMNVEV (reference sequence). V lost 6 bases and J 6 bases, leaving 12 bases between the germline ends. The CDR3 runs 12 residues. The CDR3 DNA is TGTGCCAGCAGGGGTGGGGGGTCCGAGCAGTACTTC. It is translated as CASRGGGSEQYF.

The sample holds one count of this clone. The chain is built from TRBV19 and TRBJ2-1; 8 positions agree with TRBD2. V lost 0 bases to trimming and J lost 3 bases; unmatched junction nucleotides: 4. From germline, CDR1 is LNHDA and CDR2 SQIVND (reference sequence). CDR3 length: 16 residues. The CDR3 sequence is CASSIESGSGYNEQFF. CDR3 DNA: TGTGCCAGTAGTATAGAGAGCGGGAGTGGCTACAATGAGCAGTTCTTC.

This chain uses TRBV20-1 with TRBJ1-5; tentative D call: TRBD1 (6 bases). Germline-derived CDR1 and CDR2 are DFQATT and SNEGSKA (reference sequence). Trimming removed 6 bases at V and 7 bases at J, with 16 bases between. This CDR3 has 13 residues. The CDR3 region is CSASRGFGQPQHF. Written as DNA, the CDR3 is TGCAGTGCGAGTAGGGGGTTTGGACAGCCCCAGCATTTT.

The table lists this clone with a count of one. The rearrangement links TRBV6-5 to TRBJ1-2; TRBD1 matches 7 bases. The CDR3 length is 15 residues. CDR1 and CDR2 (germline): MNHEY, SVGAGI. Germline trimming cut 5 bases from V and 4 bases from J; bases unmatched to any gene: 10. The chain's CDR3 is CASSPSANRGYGYTF. CDR3 nucleotides: TGTGCCAGCAGTCCCTCGGCGAACAGGGGCTATGGCTACACCTTC.

CDR3 nucleotide sequence: TGTGCCAGCAGCCGGAGTGGATGGGAGACCCAGTACTTC. Amino acids: CASSRSGWETQYF. The genes are TRBV11-2 and TRBJ2-5; no clear D gene. Germline V CDR1 and CDR2: SGHAT, FQNNGV. V was trimmed by 5 bases and J by 5 bases, leaving 12 bases between them. The CDR3 contains 13 residues.

This clone was counted once. V gene TRBV6-5 combines with J gene TRBJ2-3, with D possibly being TRBD2 (5 bases). V dropped 2 bases and J dropped 3 bases, with 12 bases sitting between them. CDR1 is MNHEY and CDR2 is SVGAGI in the germline V gene. The CDR3 is 15 amino acids. This chain's CDR3 is CASSYTFSGTDTQYF. CDR3 coding DNA: TGTGCCAGCAGTTACACCTTTTCGGGAACAGATACGCAGTATTTT.

This rearrangement joins TRBV4-2 to TRBJ2-7, with a possible D match to TRBD1 (5 bases). From germline, CDR1 is LGHNA and CDR2 YNFKEQ. This CDR3 region has 15 residues. The ends were cut back, 0 bases at V and 1 base at J, with 10 bases in the middle. The CDR3 DNA reads as TGTGCCAGCAGCCAAGAGGGGCCAGGATCCTACGAGCAGTACTTC. It yields the protein CASSQEGPGSYEQYF.

This chain links TRBV5-1 with TRBJ1-1, with D uncertain. CDR1 and CDR2 from the germline V gene are SGHRS and YFSETQ. Deletions cut 0 bases from V and 3 bases from J, with 9 bases between. There are 14 residues in the CDR3. The CDR3: CASSLGEVHTEAFF. CDR3 coding DNA: TGCGCCAGCAGCTTGGGGGAGGTCCACACTGAAGCTTTCTTT. Variable domain in full (rest from reference TRBV5-1 and TRBJ1-1): KAGVTQTPRYLIKTRGQQVTLSCSPISGHRSVSWYQQTPGQGLQFLFEYFSETQRNKGNFPGRFSGRQFSNSRSEMNVSTLELGDSALYLCASSLGEVHTEAFFGQGTRLTVV.

The J gene is TRBJ2-5, the V gene TRBV6-5, with TRBD2 identical over 7 bases. V shed 0 bases, J shed 5 bases, and the junction held 9 bases outside the gene matches. CDR1 is MNHEY, CDR2 SVGAGI, per germline. This CDR3 spans 16 amino acids. CDR3 sequence: CASSYSSALGGETQYF. The CDR3 DNA sequence: TGTGCCAGCAGTTACTCGAGCGCCCTGGGAGGGGAGACCCAGTACTTC.

V gene TRBV2 combines with J gene TRBJ2-1; D might be TRBD1 (6 bases). The length of the CDR3 is 12 residues. Trimming pared 5 bases from V and 8 bases from J, leaving 10 bases between. Germline lookup yields CDR1 SNHLY and CDR2 FYNNEI. In DNA form, the CDR3 reads TGTGCCAGCAGTCAACAGGGCTATGAGCAGTTCTTC. It encodes CASSQQGYEQFF. The variable domain in full, with the rest retrieved from reference TRBV2 and TRBJ2-1, is EPEVTQTPSHQVTQMGQEVILRCVPISNHLYFYWYRQILGQKVEFLVSFYNNEISEKSEIFDDQFSVERPDGSNFTLKIRSTKLEDSAMYFCASSQQGYEQFFGPGTRLTVL.

This chain connects TRBV2 to TRBJ1-1; the D is unclear. This CDR3 comprises 13 residues. Trimming shortened V by 8 bases and J by 3 bases, and 13 bases separated the two germline ends. The germline CDR1 and CDR2 sequences are SNHLY and FYNNEI. The CDR3, as DNA: TGTGCCAGCGGAAGGCAGTCCGACACTGAAGCTTTCTTT. It yields the protein CASGRQSDTEAFF. Combining the CDR3 with reference TRBV2 and TRBJ1-1 gives the whole variable domain EPEVTQTPSHQVTQMGQEVILRCVPISNHLYFYWYRQILGQKVEFLVSFYNNEISEKSEIFDDQFSVERPDGSNFTLKIRSTKLEDSAMYFCASGRQSDTEAFFGQGTRLTVV.

This clone showed up just once. The chain links TRBV6-1 to TRBJ1-2; tentative D call: TRBD1 (5 bases). Trimming pared 3 bases from V and 8 bases from J, leaving 13 bases between. Germline lookup yields CDR1 MNHNS and CDR2 SASEGT. The CDR3 has 13 residues. The CDR3 region has the DNA TGTGCCAGCAGTGAGGGGCAGGGTTGGGGCTACACCTTC. It encodes CASSEGQGWGYTF.

The chain is built from TRBV6-2 or TRBV6-3 and TRBJ2-5; no clear D. The CDR3 consists of 15 residues. Germline CDR1 is MNHEY and CDR2 is SVGEGT. V was cut by 0 bases and J by 5 bases, with 13 bases left in between. CDR3 region: CASSYSSADGETQYF. The CDR3 nucleotides read TGTGCCAGCAGTTACTCGAGTGCTGATGGGGAGACCCAGTACTTC.

This clone occurred once. V is TRBV5-5 and J is TRBJ2-5, with a weak D call TRBD1 (5 bases). The germline gives CDR1 SGHKS, CDR2 YYEKEE (reference sequence). V was shortened by 3 bases and J by 2 bases, with 8 bases between the two germline ends. The CDR3 is made up of 13 amino acids. As DNA, the CDR3 is TGTGCCAGCAGCTGGGGCAGTCAAGAGACCCAGTACTTC. Encoded protein: CASSWGSQETQYF.

This sequence joins TRBV3-1 (or the pseudogene TRBV3-2) and TRBJ2-7; 14 bases map to TRBD2. J was trimmed by 5 bases and V by 4 bases; bases with no gene match: 1. The CDR3 totals 14 residues. Looked up from germline, CDR1 is LGHDT and CDR2 is YNNKEL (reference sequence). The CDR3 sequence is CASSRGLAGDEQYF. CDR3 sequence (DNA): TGTGCCAGCAGCCGGGGACTAGCGGGAGACGAGCAGTACTTC.

In nucleotides, the CDR3 is TGTGCCAGCAGCCCCCAGAGCCGACGCTACGAGCAGTACTTC. Amino acid sequence: CASSPQSRRYEQYF. The chain couples TRBV11-2 to TRBJ2-7, with D unresolved. V was pared by 5 bases and J by 3 bases, with 14 bases between. The CDR3 totals 14 residues. Per germline, CDR1 SGHAT and CDR2 FQNNGV.

The genes are TRBV19 and TRBJ1-1, with TRBD1 matching over 8 bases. The CDR3 runs to 14 residues. Unmatched junction bases numbered 5, after V lost 3 bases and J lost 5 bases. Germline V gene data show CDR1 as LNHDA and CDR2 as SQIVND (reference sequence). CDR3 sequence: CASSISRGLTEAFF. CDR3 nucleotides: TGTGCCAGTAGTATCAGCAGGGGGCTAACTGAAGCTTTCTTT. The whole variable domain, remainder taken from reference TRBV19 and TRBJ1-1, is DGGITQSPKYLFRKEGQNVTLSCEQNLNHDAMYWYRQDPGQGLRLIYYSQIVNDFQKGDIAEGYSVSREKKESFPLTVTSAQKNPTAFYLCASSISRGLTEAFFGQGTRLTVV.

This chain uses TRBV18 with TRBJ1-1; no definite D call. The CDR3 loop spans 14 amino acids. Trimming took off 3 bases at V and 7 bases at J, with 15 bases between the two ends. Germline V gene data show CDR1 as KGHSH and CDR2 as LQKENI. The CDR3 nucleotides are TGTGCCAGCTCACCGGTATCCGATTTGGTTGAAGCTTTCTTT. Encoded protein: CASSPVSDLVEAFF. Filled out from reference TRBV18 and TRBJ1-1, the complete variable domain reads NAGVMQNPRHLVRRRGQEARLRCSPMKGHSHVYWYRQLPEEGLKFMVYLQKENIIDESGMPKERFSAEFPKEGPSILRIQQVVRGDSAAYFCASSPVSDLVEAFFGQGTRLTVV.

CDR3: CAWGGGLLSGNTIYF. The DNA for the CDR3 is TGTGCCTGGGGAGGGGGCCTGCTCTCTGGAAACACCATATATTTT. The chain carries TRBV28 and TRBJ1-3, with 7 bases matching TRBD1. With V trimmed by 11 bases and J by 0 bases, 10 bases remained unmatched. CDR1 is MDHEN and CDR2 is SYDVKM in the germline V gene. The CDR3 length is 15 residues.

This clone occurred once. The chain joins TRBV6-5 to TRBJ1-2; no definite D call. CDR1 and CDR2 (germline): MNHEY, SVGAGI. CDR3 length: 13 residues. Trimming took off 6 bases at V and 0 bases at J, with 8 bases between the two ends. The CDR3 sequence: CASRDSANYGYTF. The CDR3 region has the DNA TGTGCCAGCAGGGACTCAGCTAACTATGGCTACACCTTC.

The table lists this clone with a count of one. The V call is TRBV28, the J call TRBJ1-5, with 8 bases aligning to TRBD1. CDR1 MDHEN and CDR2 SYDVKM come from the germline V gene. This CDR3 is built from 14 residues. With 6 bases clipped from V and 5 bases from J, the junction kept 6 bases outside the gene matches. CDR3 in DNA: TGTGCCAGCAGCAGCGGACAGGGTCATCAGCCCCAGCATTTT. It yields the protein CASSSGQGHQPQHF.

This chain uses TRBV12-3 or TRBV12-4 with TRBJ1-1; D call uncertain. The CDR3 is made up of 13 amino acids. Trimming removed 2 bases at V and 1 base at J, with 5 bases between. In DNA form, the CDR3 reads TGTGCCAGCAGTTTACCCGGGAACACTGAAGCTTTCTTT. Amino acid sequence: CASSLPGNTEAFF.